One and the same sample provided the 14 T cell receptor beta chains below, sequenced in a study of response to subunit inactivated influenza vaccine (dated by TCRdb to 2017 to 2018). Receptors were amplified or captured by RT-PCR. The instrument was an Illumina HiSeq 2500. The public reads were run again by TCRdb, first through fastp at Q25 and then through MiXCR, and only productive beta chains were kept. Rows matching on CDR3 protein sequence are summarized as one entry with the most common DNA and genes. Here the sample has about 540,000 distinct CDR3 sequences; 20% to 25% occur a single time. Under 3.5% of the sample comes from the top ten. These data were also reused for a study on T cells expressing NK-cell markers. The second study reports: TCR beta cDNA libraries were prepared using 5'RACE template switching, which introduced a universal primer site and unique molecular identifiers.

Sequenced here: CD4+ T cells sorted from PBMCs, sampled approximately 12 days after vaccination. These receptors came from a middle-aged man who received an inactivated influenza vaccine. Donor details come from another sample of the same person, matched by shared clones.

This chain uses TRBV6-2 or TRBV6-3 with TRBJ2-1; TRBD2 matches 7 bases. Trimming at V came to 7 bases and at J to 7 bases, leaving 13 bases not matched to a gene. CDR3 length: 15 amino acids. In germline, CDR1 is MNHEY, CDR2 SVGEGT. CDR3 loop: CASMPPGLERNEQFF. The CDR3 DNA reads TGTGCCAGCATGCCCCCCGGACTAGAACGGAATGAGCAGTTCTTC.

This chain connects TRBV20-1 to TRBJ2-1, with 14 bases lining up with TRBD2. CDR1 DFQATT and CDR2 SNEGSKA come from the germline V gene (reference sequence). The CDR3 runs 14 residues. CDR3 sequence: CSGTSGGPKTEQFF. The DNA for the CDR3 is TGCAGCGGGACTAGCGGGGGACCTAAAACTGAGCAGTTCTTC.

At least ten counts were recorded for this clonotype. This chain joins TRBV28 and TRBJ1-4; perhaps TRBD1 as D (5 bases). Germline CDR1 is MDHEN and CDR2 is SYDVKM. The CDR3 extends over 16 amino acids. Between the trimmed V and J ends, which lost 7 bases and 0 bases, there was a span of 15 bases. The CDR3 nucleotides read TGTGCCAGCAACCCGCCGGGGGGGACAACTAATGAAAAACTGTTTTTT. Protein product: CASNPPGGTTNEKLFF.

This chain joins TRBV20-1 and TRBJ2-7; either TRBD1 or TRBD2 may fit D (5 bases each). The V gene lost 2 bases and the J gene lost 5 bases, with 10 bases spanning the gap. CDR1 DFQATT and CDR2 SNEGSKA come from the germline V gene (reference sequence). CDR3 length: 12 residues. The CDR3 nucleotides are TGCAGTGCTAGAAACCGGGGCAACGAGCAGTACTTC. It encodes CSARNRGNEQYF.

J is TRBJ2-1 and V is TRBV12-3 or TRBV12-4, with D tentatively TRBD1 (5 bases). The V gene lost 7 bases and the J gene lost 6 bases, with 7 bases spanning the gap. This CDR3 comprises 11 residues. DNA for the CDR3: TGTGCCAGCAAGGGGATCAATGAGCAGTTCTTC. As protein: CASKGINEQFF.

This clonotype has a count of ten or more. The V call is TRBV5-1, the J call TRBJ2-1; the D is unclear. The germline V and J ends were trimmed by 1 base and 4 bases, with 6 bases remaining between them. The CDR3 is made up of 13 amino acids. The germline gives CDR1 SGHRS, CDR2 YFSETQ. CDR3 in DNA: TGCGCCAGCAGCTTGCAGGAGTACAATGAGCAGTTCTTC. As protein: CASSLQEYNEQFF.

The rearrangement uses TRBV9 and TRBJ2-3; D is unresolved. This CDR3 region has 13 residues. The germline V gene encodes CDR1 SGDLS and CDR2 YYNGEE. The V gene lost 0 bases and the J gene lost 3 bases, with 5 bases spanning the gap. CDR3 in amino acids: CASSVALTDTQYF. The CDR3 DNA reads as TGTGCCAGCAGCGTAGCGCTTACAGATACGCAGTATTTT.

The V and J genes are TRBV7-9 and TRBJ1-3; D gene unclear. The CDR3 runs 15 residues. Trimming took off 1 base at V and 0 bases at J, with 7 bases between the two ends. From germline, CDR1 is SEHNR and CDR2 FQNEAQ (reference sequence). As DNA, the CDR3 is TGTGCCAGCAGCTTAGACCGGCACTCTGGAAACACCATATATTTT. The encoded protein is CASSLDRHSGNTIYF.

In this sample, this clonotype turned up a few times. The rearrangement uses TRBV7-2 and TRBJ2-3, with D uncertain. Per germline, CDR1 SGHTA and CDR2 FQGNSA. V gave up 3 bases and J gave up 8 bases, with 9 bases separating them. The CDR3 length is 12 residues. CDR3: CASSFRLGTQYF. The CDR3 DNA reads as TGTGCCAGCAGCTTTCGCCTAGGTACGCAGTATTTT.

This clonotype was seen only once. V gene TRBV28 combines with J gene TRBJ1-5; 7 bases align to TRBD1. The CDR3 is made up of 15 amino acids. Germline V gene data show CDR1 as MDHEN and CDR2 as SYDVKM. J gave up 0 bases and V 6 bases, and 5 bases lay outside the gene matches. CDR3 nucleotides: TGTGCCAGCAGCCTGGGGACAGATAGCAATCAGCCCCAGCATTTT. Translated: CASSLGTDSNQPQHF. Using reference TRBV28 and TRBJ1-5 for the parts outside the CDR3, the full variable domain is DVKVTQSSRYLVKRTGEKVFLECVQDMDHENMFWYRQDPGLGLRLIYFSYDVKMKEKGDIPEGYSVSREKKERFSLILESASTNQTSMYLCASSLGTDSNQPQHFGDGTRLSIL.

This clonotype was picked up a small number of times. The chain combines TRBV2 with TRBJ2-2; perhaps TRBD1 as D (6 bases). From germline, CDR1 is SNHLY and CDR2 FYNNEI. The CDR3 is made up of 15 amino acids. V lost 6 bases to trimming and J lost 5 bases, with 16 bases between them. CDR3: CASSSRRQGTGELFF. CDR3 sequence (DNA): TGTGCCAGCAGCAGTAGGCGTCAGGGGACCGGGGAGCTGTTTTTT.

This clonotype was seen more than once but under ten times. The chain employs TRBV12-3 or TRBV12-4 and TRBJ2-7, with a possible D match to TRBD1 (6 bases). This CDR3 is built from 14 residues. Trimming removed 5 bases from V and 0 bases from J, with 11 bases in between. CDR3 coding DNA: TGTGCCAGCAGTGCTTGGGACAACTCCTACGAGCAGTACTTC. Its protein product is CASSAWDNSYEQYF.

The chain employs TRBV4-2 and TRBJ1-1, with a weak D call TRBD1 (6 bases). Germline CDR1 reads LGHNA; CDR2 reads YNFKEQ. CDR3 length equals 16 residues. V lost 4 bases to trimming and J lost 3 bases, with 18 bases between them. CDR3 region: CASSPGGGMSYTEAFF. CDR3 nucleotide sequence: TGTGCCAGCAGCCCGGGGGGGGGCATGAGTTACACTGAAGCTTTCTTT.

The table lists this clonotype with a few counts. The chain uses TRBV11-2 and TRBJ1-4; no clear D gene. Germline CDR1 reads SGHAT; CDR2 reads FQNNGV. V gave up 6 bases and J gave up 0 bases, with 5 bases separating them. The CDR3 is 13 residues long. For the CDR3, the DNA is TGTGCCAGCAGTAAAGCAACTAATGAAAAACTGTTTTTT. Translation gives CASSKATNEKLFF.